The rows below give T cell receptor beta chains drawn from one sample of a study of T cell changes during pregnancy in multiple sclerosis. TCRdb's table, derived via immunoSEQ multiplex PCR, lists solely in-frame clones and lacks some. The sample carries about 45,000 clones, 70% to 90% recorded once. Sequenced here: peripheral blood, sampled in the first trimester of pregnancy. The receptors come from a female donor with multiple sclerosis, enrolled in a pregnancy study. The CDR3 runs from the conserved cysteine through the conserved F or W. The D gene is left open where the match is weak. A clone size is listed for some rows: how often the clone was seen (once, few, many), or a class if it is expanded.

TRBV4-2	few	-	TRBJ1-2	CASSQVGRDYGYTF	TGTGCCAGCAGCCAAGTGGGCAGGGACTATGGCTACACCTTC
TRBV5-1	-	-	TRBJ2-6	CASSLAQVRWANVLTF	TGCGCCAGCAGCTTGGCCCAGGTCCGGTGGGCCAACGTCCTGACTTTC
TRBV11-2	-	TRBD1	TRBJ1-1	CASSVRWTGTDTEAFF	TGTGCCAGCAGCGTCAGGTGGACAGGGACGGACACTGAAGCTTTCTTT
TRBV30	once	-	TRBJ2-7	CAWSVLSREQYF	TGTGCCTGGAGTGTATTATCGCGCGAGCAGTACTTC
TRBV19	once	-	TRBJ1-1	CASSISGVRYAFF	TGTGCCAGTAGTATTTCAGGGGTTCGGTATGCTTTCTTT
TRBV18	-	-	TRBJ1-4	CASSPPAGRGEKLFF	TGTGCCAGCTCACCACCTGCCGGGAGGGGTGAAAAACTGTTTTTT
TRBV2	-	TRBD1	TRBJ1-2	CASRPLRQGASGYTF	TGTGCCAGCAGGCCCCTAAGACAGGGGGCCTCGGGCTACACCTTC
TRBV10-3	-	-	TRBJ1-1	CAISSRGSNTEAFF	TGTGCCATCAGTTCGAGGGGGAGTAACACTGAAGCTTTCTTT
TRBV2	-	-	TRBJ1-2	CASSGPTGLSGYTF	TGTGCCAGCAGCGGCCCTACAGGGTTGTCTGGCTACACCTTC
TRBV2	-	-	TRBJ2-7	CASSEATEIYEQYF	TGTGCCAGCAGTGAAGCGACGGAGATCTACGAGCAGTACTTC
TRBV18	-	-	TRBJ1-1	CASSPVGNTEAFF	TGTGCCAGCTCACCGGTGGGCAACACTGAAGCTTTCTTT
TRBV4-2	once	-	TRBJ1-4	CASSQVGRDYEKLFF	TGTGCCAGCAGCCAAGTGGGCAGGGATTATGAAAAACTGTTTTTT
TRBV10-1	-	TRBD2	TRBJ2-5	CASAPLAGGLQTQYF	TGCGCCAGCGCCCCCTTAGCGGGGGGGCTTCAGACCCAGTACTTC
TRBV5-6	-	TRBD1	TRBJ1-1	CASSSETGLTEAFF	TGTGCCAGCAGCTCCGAGACAGGGTTGACTGAAGCTTTCTTT
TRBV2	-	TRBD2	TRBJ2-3	CASVGLAGSTSTDTQYF	TGTGCCAGCGTCGGACTAGCGGGGTCGACTAGCACAGATACGCAGTATTTT
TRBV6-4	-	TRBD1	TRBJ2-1	CASSETGGSYNEQFF	TGTGCCAGCAGTGAAACAGGGGGCTCCTACAATGAGCAGTTCTTC
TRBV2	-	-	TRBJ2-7	CASSIGGVEQYF	TGTGCCAGCAGTATTGGGGGCGTCGAGCAGTACTTC
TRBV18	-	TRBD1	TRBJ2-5	CASSPPGQGEETQYF	TGTGCCAGCTCACCACCCGGACAGGGGGAAGAGACCCAGTACTTC
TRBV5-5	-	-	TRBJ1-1	CASSFRGIGLETEAFF	TGTGCCAGCAGCTTTAGAGGGATAGGACTGGAGACTGAAGCTTTCTTT
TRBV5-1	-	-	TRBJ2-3	CASSLSQGSTDTQYF	TGCGCCAGCAGCTTGTCACAGGGTAGCACAGATACGCAGTATTTT
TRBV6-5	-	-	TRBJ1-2	CASRPPQGNYGYTF	TGTGCCAGCAGGCCCCCCCAGGGCAACTATGGCTACACCTTC
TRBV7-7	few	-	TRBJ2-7	CASSLVVSSYEQYF	TGTGCTAGCAGCTTAGTGGTTAGCTCCTACGAGCAGTACTTC
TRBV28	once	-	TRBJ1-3	CASSLVGSGNTIYF	TGTGCCAGCAGTTTGGTAGGGAGCGGAAACACCATATATTTT
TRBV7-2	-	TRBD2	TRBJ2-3	CASSLRHLAGGRADTQYF	TGTGCCAGCAGCTTAAGGCATTTAGCGGGGGGGCGAGCAGATACGCAGTATTTT
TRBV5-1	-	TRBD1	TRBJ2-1	CASSLGGTGNNEQFF	TGCGCCAGCAGCTTGGGGGGGACAGGGAACAATGAGCAGTTCTTC
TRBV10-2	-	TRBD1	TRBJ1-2	CASRATGGVGKYGYTF	TGCGCCAGCAGGGCGACAGGGGGCGTGGGGAAATATGGCTACACCTTC
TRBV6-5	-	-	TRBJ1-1	CASRPGPTEAFF	TGTGCCAGCAGGCCAGGTCCCACTGAAGCTTTCTTT
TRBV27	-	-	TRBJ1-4	CASSLFGSTNEKLFF	TGTGCCAGCAGTTTATTCGGTTCAACTAATGAAAAACTGTTTTTT
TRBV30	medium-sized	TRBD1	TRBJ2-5	CAWDRAALETQYF	TGTGCCTGGGACAGGGCGGCGCTGGAGACCCAGTACTTC
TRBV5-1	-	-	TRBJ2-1	CASSPLPWANEQFF	TGCGCCAGCAGCCCACTCCCCTGGGCCAATGAGCAGTTCTTC